One and the same sample provided the 16 T cell receptor beta chains below, sequenced in a study of cytomegalovirus exposure and HLA in healthy donors. Both 60 Vbeta primers and 13 Jbeta primers went into the PCR. Clones were sequenced by immunoSEQ multiplex PCR, and TCRdb holds only the in-frame ones, with some missing. Of approximately 170,000 clones in the sample, more than 65% were seen once. Sequencing was done on a sample of PBMCs. The receptors here all came from a man aged 50 to 60 in good health and CMV-seropositive.

The chain links TRBV28 to TRBJ2-1; 7 bases fit TRBD1. CDR3 size: 13 residues. V shed 7 bases, J shed 10 bases, and the junction held 10 bases outside the gene matches. CDR1 and CDR2 from the germline V gene are MDHEN and SYDVKM. The CDR3 nucleotides are TGTGCCAGCAATAGGGACACAGGGGAGGAGCAGTTCTTC. It yields the protein CASNRDTGEEQFF.

The rearrangement links TRBV15 to TRBJ2-6; D is ambiguous. V lost 7 bases, J lost 2 bases, and 12 bases lay in between. Germline CDR1 LNHNV, CDR2 YYDKDF (reference sequence). This CDR3 region has 15 residues. The DNA for the CDR3 is TGTGCCACCACCATGGTTGGAGCTGGGGCCAACGTCCTGACTTTC. It yields the protein CATTMVGAGANVLTF.

V gene TRBV6-5 combines with J gene TRBJ2-5; D remains unclear. The V and J ends lost 5 bases and 5 bases respectively, with 18 bases between them. This CDR3 region has 15 residues. Per the germline V gene, CDR1 is MNHEY and CDR2 is SVGAGI. CDR3 protein: CASSKGGSSWETQYF. CDR3 DNA: TGTGCCAGCAGTAAAGGCGGCAGCTCGTGGGAGACCCAGTACTTC.

This clone was seen once. The chain is built from TRBV5-6 and TRBJ2-3; D perhaps matches TRBD1 (5 bases). The CDR3 consists of 12 residues. V was shortened by 0 bases and J by 11 bases, with 10 bases between the two germline ends. Germline V gene sequence: CDR1 SGHDT, CDR2 YYEEEE. CDR3 nucleotides: TGTGCCAGCAGCTTGGGGCAGGGTGGGCAGTATTTT. Protein: CASSLGQGGQYF. The entire variable domain, with the rest obtained from reference TRBV5-6 and TRBJ2-3, is as follows: DAGVTQSPTHLIKTRGQQVTLRCSPKSGHDTVSWYQQALGQGPQFIFQYYEEEERQRGNFPDRFSGHQFPNYSSELNVNALLLGDSALYLCASSLGQGGQYFGPGTRLTVL.

The V call is TRBV2, the J call TRBJ2-5; D may be TRBD1 (7 bases). CDR1 and CDR2 (germline): SNHLY, FYNNEI. V lost 2 bases and J lost 4, with 11 bases in between. The CDR3 is 14 residues long. CDR3 loop: CASSERQGGETQYF. Here the CDR3 DNA reads TGTGCCAGCAGTGAAAGACAGGGAGGAGAGACCCAGTACTTC.

The V and J genes are TRBV9 and TRBJ2-1, with 8 bases aligning to TRBD2. CDR3 length equals 16 residues. Germline values: CDR1 SGDLS, CDR2 YYNGEE. V lost 2 bases, J lost 3 bases, and 7 bases stayed unmatched. CDR3 in DNA: TGTGCCAGCAGCGTCCTAGCGGGCCGACTCTACAATGAGCAGTTCTTC. This sequence encodes CASSVLAGRLYNEQFF.

This clone was detected only a few times. The rearrangement joins TRBV18 to TRBJ2-7; 7 positions agree with TRBD2. The CDR3 extends over 16 amino acids. V shed 1 base, J shed 2 bases, and the junction held 8 bases outside the gene matches. The germline V gene has CDR1 KGHSH and CDR2 LQKENI. CDR3 sequence reads: CASSPRGGKWPYEQYF. The CDR3 DNA sequence: TGTGCCAGCTCACCACGGGGGGGGAAATGGCCCTACGAGCAGTACTTC.

The chain uses TRBV13 and TRBJ2-2, with 8 bases that match TRBD2. V was pared by 5 bases and J by 7 bases, with 3 bases of the junction left unmatched. CDR1 is PRHDT, CDR2 FYEKMQ, per germline (reference sequence). CDR3 length: 13 amino acids. The CDR3 DNA is TGTGCCAGCAGCACGGGGGGGTTCGGGGAGCTGTTTTTT. Its translation: CASSTGGFGELFF.

The table lists this clone with a count of one. V usage is TRBV14 and J usage is TRBJ2-3; the D gene is possibly TRBD2 (6 bases). CDR1 is SGHDN and CDR2 is FVKESK in the germline V gene. The CDR3 length is 17 residues. Between the trimmed V and J ends, which lost 0 bases and 2 bases, there was a span of 15 bases. Here the CDR3 reads CASSQDPAGPSTDTQYF. In DNA form, the CDR3 reads TGTGCCAGCAGCCAAGATCCCGCGGGGCCCTCCACAGATACGCAGTATTTT.

V and J are TRBV7-9 and TRBJ2-7; D call uncertain. The CDR3 spans 12 residues. Germline CDR1 and CDR2: SEHNR and FQNEAQ (reference sequence). V was shortened by 2 bases and J by 2 bases, with 4 bases between the two germline ends. CDR3 protein: CASSLSAYEQYF. The DNA for the CDR3 is TGTGCCAGCAGCTTATCAGCCTACGAGCAGTACTTC. The full variable domain, with the rest looked up from reference TRBV7-9 and TRBJ2-7, is DTGVSQNPRHKITKRGQNVTFRCDPISEHNRLYWYRQTLGQGPEFLTYFQNEAQLEKSRLLSDRFSAERPKGSFSTLEIQRTEQGDSAMYLCASSLSAYEQYFGPGTRLTVT.

The CDR3, as DNA: TGTGCCACCAGCAGAGCGACAGGACAGGGGGCAATTCAGCCCCAGCATTTT. Translating it yields CATSRATGQGAIQPQHF. The chain carries TRBV15 and TRBJ1-5, with 11 bases aligning to TRBD1. The V gene end was trimmed by 1 base and the J gene end by 6 bases; junction bases not matched to a gene: 8. Germline CDR1 is LNHNV and CDR2 is YYDKDF (reference sequence). The CDR3 runs 17 residues.

J is TRBJ1-3 and V is TRBV4-1, with D tentatively TRBD1 (6 bases). From germline, CDR1 is MGHRA and CDR2 YSYEKL. V dropped 7 bases and J dropped 3 bases, with 25 bases sitting between them. This CDR3 has 18 residues. CDR3 in amino acids: CASTLDGGAPTLGNTIYF. The CDR3 DNA sequence: TGCGCCAGCACTCTCGACGGGGGGGCGCCTACTCTTGGAAACACCATATATTTT.

V usage is TRBV11-3 and J usage is TRBJ2-3; D call uncertain. Germline CDR1 and CDR2: SGHNT and YENEEA. CDR3 size: 13 residues. Trimming stripped 2 bases from V and 2 bases from J, with 5 bases between. The CDR3 region is CASSLSYTDTQYF. CDR3 nucleotide sequence: TGTGCCAGCAGCTTATCCTACACAGATACGCAGTATTTT.

This clone has just one count. The V gene is TRBV2, the J gene TRBJ2-5, with D tentatively TRBD1 (6 bases). Germline V CDR1 and CDR2: SNHLY, FYNNEI. This CDR3 has 13 residues. V gave up 6 bases and J gave up 5 bases, with 13 bases separating them. The CDR3 protein is CASSLQGTETQYF. Here the CDR3 DNA reads TGTGCCAGCAGCTTACAGGGAACCGAGACCCAGTACTTC.

The chain couples TRBV19 to TRBJ1-1; no clear D gene. The CDR3 consists of 13 residues. The V end lost 5 bases, the J end lost 8 bases, and 15 bases lay between the germline ends. The germline V gene has CDR1 LNHDA and CDR2 SQIVND (reference sequence). The CDR3 loop is CASSAGFLYEAFF. DNA of the CDR3: TGTGCCAGTAGTGCCGGGTTCTTGTACGAAGCTTTCTTT.

The chain uses TRBV6-5 and TRBJ2-7; D is possibly TRBD2 (6 bases). Germline V gene data show CDR1 as MNHEY and CDR2 as SVGAGI. Trimming removed 8 bases from V and 3 bases from J, with 17 bases in between. The CDR3 is 14 amino acids. CDR3 sequence reads: CASRSGGTYYEQYF. Written as DNA, the CDR3 is TGTGCCAGCCGCTCCGGGGGAACTTACTACGAGCAGTACTTC.